This T cell receptor beta chain originates from a study of tumor-infiltrating lymphocytes in primary liver carcinoma. The overall study: Patients' primary liver carcinoma was surgically resected.

Germline assignment: CDR1 MNHEY and CDR2 SVGAGI. The CDR3 length is 12 residues. Unsorted whole blood supplied the RNA, and germline DNA was extracted too. TCR beta cDNA was prepared out of roughly 490 ng total RNA by means of a constant-region primer. TCR beta libraries came from three nested multiplex PCR rounds using slightly modified ARM-PCR. Two initial PCR rounds of 10 to 11 cycles each paired TRBV1-TRBV30 forward primers with a C-beta reverse primer. TCRdb analysed the multiplex PCR reads with MiXCR anew, one entry per CDR3 protein. The sample lists some 320,000 distinct CDR3 sequences; less than 75% were seen once. This clonotype was seen a handful of times. This may be a read error: a much more frequent sequence differs by one nucleotide.

The specimen was peripheral blood. V usage is TRBV6-5 and J usage is TRBJ2-2, with D perhaps matching TRBD2 (6 bases). The TCR was taken from a man aged 40-49 years with primary liver carcinoma and hepatitis B virus infection. The CDR3 coding sequence is TGTGCCAGCAGTTACCGGACCGGGGGGCTGTTTTTT. This sequence encodes CASSYRTGGLFF.